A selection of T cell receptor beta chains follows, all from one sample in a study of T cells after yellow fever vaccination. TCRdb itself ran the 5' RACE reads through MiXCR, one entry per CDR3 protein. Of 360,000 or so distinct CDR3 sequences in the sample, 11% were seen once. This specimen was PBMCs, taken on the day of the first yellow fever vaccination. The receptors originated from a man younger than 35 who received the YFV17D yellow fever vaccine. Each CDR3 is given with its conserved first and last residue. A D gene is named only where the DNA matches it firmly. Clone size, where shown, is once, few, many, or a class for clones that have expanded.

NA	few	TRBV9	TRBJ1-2	TGTGCCAGCAGCGTAGCGCGGGAAGCGTTCTATGGCTACACCTTC	CASSVAREAFYGYTF
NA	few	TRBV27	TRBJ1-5	TGTGCCAGCAGACCCCGACAGGACCGCTATAGCAATCAGCCCCAGCATTTT	CASRPRQDRYSNQPQHF
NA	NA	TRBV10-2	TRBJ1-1	TGCGCCAGCAGTGAGTCGATCAGGGGCGACTATTACACTGAAGCTTTCTTT	CASSESIRGDYYTEAFF
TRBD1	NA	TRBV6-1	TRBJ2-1	TGTGCCAGCAGAACCGGGACAGAGAAGTACAATGAGCAGTTCTTC	CASRTGTEKYNEQFF
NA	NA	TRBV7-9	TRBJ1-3	TGTGCCAGCACTAGGGACTCCTCGGGAAACACCATATATTTT	CASTRDSSGNTIYF
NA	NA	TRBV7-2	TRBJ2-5	TGTGCCAGCAGCTTAGCATCCGCGGGGGAGACCCAGTACTTC	CASSLASAGETQYF
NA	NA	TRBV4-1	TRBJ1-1	TGCGCCAGCAGCCAAGATCTGGGAGGGGGCACTGAAGCTTTCTTT	CASSQDLGGGTEAFF
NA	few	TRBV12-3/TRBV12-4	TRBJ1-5	TGTGCCAGCAGTTTAAGGCAAGATCAGCCCCAGCATTTT	CASSLRQDQPQHF
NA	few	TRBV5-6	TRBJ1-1	TGTGCCAGCAGCTTTCTAGGGCGTGAAGCTTTCTTT	CASSFLGREAFF
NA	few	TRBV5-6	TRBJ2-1	TGTGCCAGCAGCTTAGGTCCGGGAGAGCAGTTCTTC	CASSLGPGEQFF
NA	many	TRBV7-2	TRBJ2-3	TGTGCCAGCAGCTTATTGGTAGGGGGTCCAGATACGCAGTATTTT	CASSLLVGGPDTQYF
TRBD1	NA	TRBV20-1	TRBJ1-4	TGCAGTGCGCCTTGGGCGCTGACAGGGCCCCAAGCAACTAATGAAAAACTGTTTTTT	CSAPWALTGPQATNEKLFF
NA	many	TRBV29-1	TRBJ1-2	TGCAGCGTTGTGACTGGGGGCTATGGCTACACCTTC	CSVVTGGYGYTF
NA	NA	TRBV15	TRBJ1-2	TGTGCCACCAGCAGAGATCGTAATGGCTACACCTTC	CATSRDRNGYTF
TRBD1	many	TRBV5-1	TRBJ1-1	TGCGCCAGCAGCTTGCGGACAGGGTCGGAGGGGGAAGCTTTCTTT	CASSLRTGSEGEAFF
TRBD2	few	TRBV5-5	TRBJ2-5	TGTGCCAGCAGCCCGGGGGGGGTCCAGAAAGAGACCCAGTACTTC	CASSPGGVQKETQYF